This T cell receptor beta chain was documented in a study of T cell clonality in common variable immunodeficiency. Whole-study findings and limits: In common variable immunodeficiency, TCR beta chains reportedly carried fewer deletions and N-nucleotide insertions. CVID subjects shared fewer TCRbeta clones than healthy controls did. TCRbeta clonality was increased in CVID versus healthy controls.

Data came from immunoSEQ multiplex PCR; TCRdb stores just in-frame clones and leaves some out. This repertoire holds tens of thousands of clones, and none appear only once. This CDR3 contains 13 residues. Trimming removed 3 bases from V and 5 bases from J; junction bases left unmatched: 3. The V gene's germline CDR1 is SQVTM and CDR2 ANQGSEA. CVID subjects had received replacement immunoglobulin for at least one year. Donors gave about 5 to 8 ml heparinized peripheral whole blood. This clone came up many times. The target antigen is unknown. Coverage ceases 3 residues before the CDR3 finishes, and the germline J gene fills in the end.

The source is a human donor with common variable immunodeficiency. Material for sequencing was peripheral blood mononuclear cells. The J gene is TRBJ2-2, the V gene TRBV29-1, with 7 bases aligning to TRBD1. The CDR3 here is CSVDKQGTGELFF. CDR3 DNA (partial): TGCAGCGTTGATAAACAGGGGACCGGGGAG.